This paragraph covers one TCR beta chain sequence. The TCRbeta library incorporated unique molecular identifiers. Via MiXCR, TCRdb re-called the PCR reads, giving one row per CDR3 protein. The data show about 270,000 distinct CDR3 sequences, with over 8% seen just once and 10% held by the top ten. The data belong to a study of T-cell reconstitution after alpha-beta-depleted transplantation in children. The V end lost 5 bases, the J end lost 4 bases, and 12 bases lay between the germline ends. The V gene's germline CDR1 is SQVTM and CDR2 ANQGSEA. The CDR3 sequence is 13 residues long. This receptor was taken from a human donor who donated a stem cell graft to a child with SCID. V usage is TRBV29-1 and J usage is TRBJ2-1; D is unresolved. Sequences were derived from PBMCs from the stem cell graft donor, sampled from the stem cell graft. CDR3 protein: CSVPHLGYNEQFF. CDR3 sequence (DNA): TGCAGCGTTCCCCACTTGGGATACAATGAGCAGTTCTTC.